This T cell receptor (beta chain) was documented in a study of beta chain features in type 1 diabetes. Study-wide results and caveats: A moderate, significant TCRB CDR3 shortening appeared in type 1 diabetes across four CD4+ subsets.

Isolated RNA was reverse transcribed in full, so expressed TCRB transcripts were sequenced. Assay: immunoSEQ multiplex PCR; the TCRdb copy retains only in-frame clones and omits some. The repertoire holds 65,000 to 85,000 clones, just under 50% seen once, with about 0.74% in the top ten. Notes on this clone: Its antigen remains unidentified. Different DNA sequences within this sample yield the same CDR3.

The CDR3 has 15 amino acids. The junction had 7 bases not matched to a gene; V was cut back by 4 bases and J by 1 base. The germline gives CDR1 SGDLS, CDR2 YYNGEE. The sequence derives from a young man with type 1 diabetes. V gene TRBV9 combines with J gene TRBJ2-5, with 7 bases that match TRBD1. Sample: central memory CD4+ T cells from blood. The CDR3 nucleotides are TGTGCCAGCAGCACTCTGGGGACAGTCCAAGAGACCCAGTACTTC. Its protein is CASSTLGTVQETQYF. The whole variable domain, filled in from reference TRBV9 and TRBJ2-5, reads DSGVTQTPKHLITATGQRVTLRCSPRSGDLSVYWYQQSLDQGLQFLIQYYNGEERAKGNILERFSAQQFPDLHSELNLSSLELGDSALYFCASSTLGTVQETQYFGPGTRLLVL.